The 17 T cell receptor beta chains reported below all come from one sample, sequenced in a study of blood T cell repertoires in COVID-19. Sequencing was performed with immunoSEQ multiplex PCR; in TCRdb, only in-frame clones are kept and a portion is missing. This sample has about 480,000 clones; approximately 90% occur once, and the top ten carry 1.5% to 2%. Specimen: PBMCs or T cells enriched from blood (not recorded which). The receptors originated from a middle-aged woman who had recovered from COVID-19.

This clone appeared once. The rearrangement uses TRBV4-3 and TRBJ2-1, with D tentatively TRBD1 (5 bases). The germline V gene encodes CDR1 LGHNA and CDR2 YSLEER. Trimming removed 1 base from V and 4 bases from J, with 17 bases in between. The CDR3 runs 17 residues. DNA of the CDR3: TGCGCCAGCAGCCAAGGAAATCTAGGGGAACGGTACAATGAGCAGTTCTTC. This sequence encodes CASSQGNLGERYNEQFF.

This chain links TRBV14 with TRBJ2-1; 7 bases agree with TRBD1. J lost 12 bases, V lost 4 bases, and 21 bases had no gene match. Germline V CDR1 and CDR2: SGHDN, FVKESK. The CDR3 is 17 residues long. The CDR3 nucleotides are TGTGCCAGCAGCCGACGTCCGACAGGGATACTTACAATGAGGCAGTTCTTC. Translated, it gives CASSRRPTGILTMRQFF.

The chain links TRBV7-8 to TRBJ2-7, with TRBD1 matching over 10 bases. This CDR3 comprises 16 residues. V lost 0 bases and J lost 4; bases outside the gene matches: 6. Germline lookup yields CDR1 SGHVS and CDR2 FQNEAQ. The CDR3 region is CASSLALPGQGYEQYF. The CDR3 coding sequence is TGTGCCAGCAGCTTAGCACTCCCGGGACAGGGGTACGAGCAGTACTTC.

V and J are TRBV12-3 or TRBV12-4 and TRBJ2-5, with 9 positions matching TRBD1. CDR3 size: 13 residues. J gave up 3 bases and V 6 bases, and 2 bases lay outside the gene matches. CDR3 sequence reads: CASRRTGEETQYF. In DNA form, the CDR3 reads TGTGCCAGCAGGCGGACAGGGGAAGAGACCCAGTACTTC.

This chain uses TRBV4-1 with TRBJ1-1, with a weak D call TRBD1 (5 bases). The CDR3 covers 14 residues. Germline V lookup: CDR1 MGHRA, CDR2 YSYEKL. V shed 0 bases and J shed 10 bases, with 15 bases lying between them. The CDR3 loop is CASSQEAGLGGAFF. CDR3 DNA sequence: TGCGCCAGCAGCCAAGAGGCGGGGCTTGGTGGAGCTTTCTTT.

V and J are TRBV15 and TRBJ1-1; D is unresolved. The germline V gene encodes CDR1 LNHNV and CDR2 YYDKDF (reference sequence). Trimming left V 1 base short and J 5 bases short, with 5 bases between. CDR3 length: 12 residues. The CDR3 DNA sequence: TGTGCCACCAGCAGAGGAGGGACTGAAGCTTTCTTT. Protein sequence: CATSRGGTEAFF.

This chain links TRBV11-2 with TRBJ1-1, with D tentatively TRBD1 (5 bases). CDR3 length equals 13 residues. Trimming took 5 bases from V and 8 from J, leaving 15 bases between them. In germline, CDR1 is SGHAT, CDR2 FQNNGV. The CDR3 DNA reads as TGTGCCAGCAGCATAACAGGAGTACAGGAAGCTTTCTTT. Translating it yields CASSITGVQEAFF.

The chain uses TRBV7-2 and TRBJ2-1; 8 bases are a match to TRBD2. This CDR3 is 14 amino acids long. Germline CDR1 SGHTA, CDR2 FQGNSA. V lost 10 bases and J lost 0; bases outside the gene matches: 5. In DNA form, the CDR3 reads TGTGCCATCTCTAGCGGGCCCTCCTACAATGAGCAGTTCTTC. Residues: CAISSGPSYNEQFF.

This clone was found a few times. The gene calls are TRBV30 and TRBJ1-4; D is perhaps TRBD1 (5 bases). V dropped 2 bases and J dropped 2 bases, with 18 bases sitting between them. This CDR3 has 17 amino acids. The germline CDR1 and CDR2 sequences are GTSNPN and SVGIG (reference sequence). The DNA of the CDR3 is TGTGCCTGGAGTTCACCCCACCGCGGGGGTACTAATGAAAAACTGTTTTTT. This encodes CAWSSPHRGGTNEKLFF.

This CDR3 is CASSLAGRTYNSPLHF. The CDR3 nucleotides read TGTGCCAGCAGTTTAGCGGGGCGTACCTATAATTCACCCCTCCACTTT. The rearrangement uses TRBV27 and TRBJ1-6; perhaps TRBD1 as D (5 bases). This CDR3 spans 16 amino acids. Germline loops: CDR1 MNHEY, CDR2 SMNVEV (reference sequence). Trimming took 2 bases from V and 2 from J, leaving 10 bases between them.

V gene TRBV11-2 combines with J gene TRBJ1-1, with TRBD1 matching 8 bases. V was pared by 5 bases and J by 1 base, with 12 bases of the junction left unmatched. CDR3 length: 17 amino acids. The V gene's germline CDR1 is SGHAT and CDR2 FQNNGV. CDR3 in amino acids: CASSTLWTGQENTEAFF. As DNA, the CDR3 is TGTGCCAGCAGCACCCTTTGGACAGGGCAAGAGAACACTGAAGCTTTCTTT.

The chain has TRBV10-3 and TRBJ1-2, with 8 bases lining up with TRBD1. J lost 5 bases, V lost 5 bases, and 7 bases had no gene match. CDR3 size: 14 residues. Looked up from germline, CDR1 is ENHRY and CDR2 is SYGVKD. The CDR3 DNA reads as TGTGCCATCAGTCCTGGACAGGGAAAGTATGGCTACACCTTC. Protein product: CAISPGQGKYGYTF.

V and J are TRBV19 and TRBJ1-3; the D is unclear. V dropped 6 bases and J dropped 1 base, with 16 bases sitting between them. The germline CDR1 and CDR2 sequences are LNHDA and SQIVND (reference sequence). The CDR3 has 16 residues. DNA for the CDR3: TGTGCCAGTAGACGCCGCGGGAGTGGGTCTGGAAACACCATATATTTT. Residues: CASRRRGSGSGNTIYF.

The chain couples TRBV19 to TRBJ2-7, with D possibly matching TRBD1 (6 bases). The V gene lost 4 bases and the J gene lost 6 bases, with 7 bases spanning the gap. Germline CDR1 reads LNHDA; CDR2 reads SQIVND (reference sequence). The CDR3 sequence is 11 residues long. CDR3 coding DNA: TGTGCCAGTAGTAGAGGGGGCGAGCAGTACTTC. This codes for CASSRGGEQYF.

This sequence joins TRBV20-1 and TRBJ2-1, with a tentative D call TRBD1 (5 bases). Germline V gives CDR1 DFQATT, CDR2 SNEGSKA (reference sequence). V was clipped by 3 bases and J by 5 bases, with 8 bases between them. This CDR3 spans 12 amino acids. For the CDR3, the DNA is TGCAGTGCTAGTCAAGGGGACAATGAGCAGTTCTTC. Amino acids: CSASQGDNEQFF.

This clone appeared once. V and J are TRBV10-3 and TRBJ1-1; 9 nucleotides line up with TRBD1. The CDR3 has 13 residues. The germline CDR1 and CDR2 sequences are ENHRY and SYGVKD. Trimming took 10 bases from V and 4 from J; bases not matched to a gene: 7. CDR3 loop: CATSGTGTTEAFF. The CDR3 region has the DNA TGTGCCACCTCCGGGACAGGGACCACTGAAGCTTTCTTT.

The CDR3 DNA sequence: TGTGCCAGCAGCCAAGCCGGGACAGGGGGCATACTTGGTGAAAAACTGTTTTTT. This gives the protein CASSQAGTGGILGEKLFF. The chain uses TRBV11-3 and TRBJ1-4, with 12 nucleotides matching TRBD1. With 5 bases clipped from V and 7 bases from J, the junction kept 14 bases outside the gene matches. The CDR3 contains 18 residues. Germline values: CDR1 SGHNT, CDR2 YENEEA.